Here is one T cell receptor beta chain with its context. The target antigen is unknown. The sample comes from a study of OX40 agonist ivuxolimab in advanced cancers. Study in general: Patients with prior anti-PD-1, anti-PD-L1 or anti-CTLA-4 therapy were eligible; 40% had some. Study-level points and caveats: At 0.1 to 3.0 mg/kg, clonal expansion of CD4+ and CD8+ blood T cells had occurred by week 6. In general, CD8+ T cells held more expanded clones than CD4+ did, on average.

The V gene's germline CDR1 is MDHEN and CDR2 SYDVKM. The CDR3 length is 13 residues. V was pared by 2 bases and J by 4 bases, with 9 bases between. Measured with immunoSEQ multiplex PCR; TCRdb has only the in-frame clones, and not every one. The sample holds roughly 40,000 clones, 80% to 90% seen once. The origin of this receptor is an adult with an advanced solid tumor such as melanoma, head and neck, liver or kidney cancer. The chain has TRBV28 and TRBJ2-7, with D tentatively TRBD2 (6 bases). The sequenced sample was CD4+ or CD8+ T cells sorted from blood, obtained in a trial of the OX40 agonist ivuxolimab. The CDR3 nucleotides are TGTGCCAGCAGTTTAGGGGCGGGGTACGAGCAGTACTTC. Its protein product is CASSLGAGYEQYF.